This TCR beta chain was obtained from a study of neoadjuvant anti-PD-1 for oral cavity cancer. Study at large: Patients mostly received three to four biweekly nivolumab doses at 3 mg/kg before surgery. Non-progressing patients received a fourth nivolumab dose near day 43, then surgery on days 50-56.

There are 12 residues in the CDR3. V was cut by 5 bases and J by 8 bases, with 12 bases left in between. Germline V gives CDR1 SEHNR, CDR2 FQNEAQ (reference sequence). The assay was immunoSEQ multiplex PCR, and TCRdb's table has in-frame clones only and misses some. The repertoire holds 65,000 to 95,000 clones, with approximately 84% as singletons. Sample: PBMCs, taken before nivolumab (anti-PD-1) treatment. The TCR was taken from a person between 40 and 85 years old with oral cavity squamous cell carcinoma. V gene TRBV7-9 combines with J gene TRBJ1-1; D uncertain. CDR3: CASSKGNREAFF. CDR3 nucleotides: TGTGCCAGCAGCAAAGGGAACAGAGAAGCTTTCTTT. The complete variable domain, with remaining parts taken from reference TRBV7-9 and TRBJ1-1, reads DTGVSQNPRHKITKRGQNVTFRCDPISEHNRLYWYRQTLGQGPEFLTYFQNEAQLEKSRLLSDRFSAERPKGSFSTLEIQRTEQGDSAMYLCASSKGNREAFFGQGTRLTVV.